This TCR beta chain was found in a study of T cell responses to AZD1222 COVID-19 vaccine. General study points: Baseline antibody screening turned up just five to seven seropositive AZD1222 recipients. Increases in Spike-specific TCR breadth and depth were seen after two AZD1222 doses.

Concerning this clone itself: The antigen remains unidentified.

Produced via immunoSEQ multiplex PCR; TCRdb's table is partial and in-frame only. The profile covers tens of thousands of clones, with 89% appearing a single time and over 4% taken by the ten largest. The V gene's germline CDR1 is SGDLS and CDR2 YYNGEE. The V end lost 4 bases, the J end lost 7 bases, and 15 bases lay between the germline ends. The CDR3 runs to 15 residues. The sequence came from an adult who received the AZD1222 COVID-19 vaccine. The sequences come from peripheral blood, collected 28 days after the second AZD1222 dose. V and J are TRBV9 and TRBJ1-6; maybe TRBD1 (6 bases). This CDR3 is CASSSATGSNSPLHF. The CDR3 bases are TGTGCCAGCAGCTCGGCGACAGGATCAAATTCACCCCTCCACTTT.